This T cell receptor beta chain emerged from a study of identical twins. Addition of a universal primer site occurred through template switching, and cDNA carried unique molecular identifiers. TCRdb re-analysed the 5' RACE reads in MiXCR, keeping a single row per CDR3 protein. The data hold roughly 1.6 million distinct CDR3 sequences, with roughly a third observed a single time. The study, taken as a whole, reports: Zero-insertion analyses could be partly confounded by invariant MAIT and iNKT cells. Reduced insertions were recorded for abundant cord blood beta clonotypes, with no such pattern in memory repertoires. These conclusions were based on statistical analysis (cross-sectional, not following the same donors).

This clonotype was detected many times. Its antigen is still unknown. The CDR3 length is 15 residues. CDR1 is SNHLY and CDR2 is FYNNEI in the germline V gene. V trimming: 4 bases; J trimming: 0 bases; junction bases outside the gene matches: 2. The chain has TRBV2 and TRBJ2-4; the match to TRBD1 covers 8 bases. The sequence was obtained from a newborn girl in good health. Material: cord blood. CDR3 sequence reads: CASSGQGLAKNIQYF. CDR3 coding DNA: TGTGCCAGCAGTGGACAGGGGCTAGCCAAAAACATTCAGTACTTC.